These T cell receptor beta chains were read from a single sample in a study of cytomegalovirus exposure and HLA in healthy donors. Only in-frame clones appear in the TCRdb table, and some are missing; sequencing was by immunoSEQ multiplex PCR. This table has 35,000 to 55,000 clones, 77% appearing once. The material sequenced was PBMCs. The receptor source for this set is a man aged 25-40 years in good health and CMV-seronegative. Each CDR3 is given with its conserved first and last residue. The D gene is left open where the match is weak. Size tells how often a clone was seen (once, few, many) or the class of an expanded clone, and some rows leave it out.

>TRBV11-2|TRBJ2-7|15|.|.
CASSLVFGSAYEQYF
.
>TRBV4-1|TRBJ1-2|15|.|TRBD1
CASSQDPRGQSGYTF
TGCGCCAGCAGCCAAGATCCCAGGGGGCAAAGTGGCTACACCTTC
>TRBV7-9|TRBJ1-2|16|.|.
CASSLGSTSGLSGYTF
TGTGCCAGCAGCTTGGGATCCACTAGCGGACTATCTGGCTACACCTTC
>TRBV29-1|TRBJ2-7|16|.|TRBD2
CSVDEGGTSGSDEQYF
TGCAGCGTTGATGAAGGGGGGACTAGCGGGAGTGACGAGCAGTACTTC
>TRBV5-4|TRBJ1-4|15|.|TRBD1
CASSQQGATNEKLFF
TGTGCCAGCAGCCAACAGGGGGCAACTAATGAAAAACTGTTTTTT
>TRBV7-9|TRBJ1-5|12|.|.
CASSRHNQPQHF
TGTGCCAGCAGCCGACACAATCAGCCCCAGCATTTT
>TRBV18|TRBJ1-1|14|.|.
CASSPRTGNTEAFF
TGTGCCAGCTCACCAAGGACGGGAAACACTGAAGCTTTCTTT
>TRBV18|TRBJ1-2|14|few|.
CASSPYRDDYGYTF
TGTGCCAGCTCACCTTACAGGGATGACTATGGCTACACCTTC
>TRBV16|TRBJ1-5|14|.|.
CTSSLTNSNQPQHF
TGTACCAGCAGCCTGACAAATAGCAATCAGCCCCAGCATTTT
>TRBV28|TRBJ1-2|14|.|TRBD1
CASSDRAIRYGYTF
TGTGCCAGCAGCGACAGGGCCATACGCTATGGCTACACCTTC
>TRBV5-1|TRBJ1-1|14|.|.
CASSGNSGNTEAFF
TGCGCCAGCAGTGGAAACTCGGGGAACACTGAAGCTTTCTTT
>TRBV9|TRBJ1-4|15|once|TRBD1
CASSVGGTGTEKLFF
TGTGCCAGCAGCGTAGGGGGGACAGGGACTGAAAAACTGTTTTTT
>TRBV14|TRBJ2-5|13|once|.
CASSRQGWGEQYF
TGTGCCAGCAGCCGACAGGGCTGGGGGGAGCAGTACTTC
>TRBV7-2|TRBJ2-1|11|medium-sized|.
CAAARNNEQFF
TGTGCCGCGGCGCGCAACAATGAGCAGTTCTTC
>TRBV5-4|TRBJ1-2|13|.|.
CAGSSSPDYGYTF
TGTGCCGGCAGCTCGTCGCCAGACTATGGCTACACCTTC
>TRBV25-1|TRBJ2-5|12|.|.
CASSGHAGSQHF
TGTGCCAGCAGTGGCCATGCGGGGAGTCAACACTTC
>TRBV10-3|TRBJ2-3|13|.|.
CAISATSTDTQYF
TGTGCCATCAGTGCCACTAGCACAGATACGCAGTATTTT
>TRBV5-1|TRBJ1-2|14|.|.
CASSLQGGNYGYTF
TGCGCCAGCAGCTTGCAGGGCGGAAACTATGGCTACACCTTC
>TRBV27|TRBJ2-6|13|once|.
CASSLSGANVLTF
TGTGCCAGCAGCCTATCTGGGGCCAACGTCCTGACTTTC
>TRBV6-1|TRBJ2-7|14|few|TRBD2
CASSGGTSGTEQYF
TGTGCCAGCAGTGGCGGGACTAGCGGGACCGAGCAGTACTTC
>TRBV19|TRBJ1-4|12|.|.
CASRTQAEKLFF
TGCGCCAGTAGGACCCAGGCGGAAAAACTGTTTTTT
>TRBV7-8|TRBJ2-7|14|.|TRBD2
CASIPGLAAYEQYF
TGTGCCAGCATCCCCGGACTAGCGGCTTACGAGCAGTACTTC
>TRBV2|TRBJ2-2|14|.|.
CASSVAGNTGELFF
TGTGCCAGCAGTGTTGCGGGAAACACCGGGGAGCTGTTTTTT
>TRBV5-1|TRBJ1-2|13|.|TRBD1
CASSLEDRVGYTF
TGCGCCAGCAGCTTGGAGGACAGGGTTGGCTACACCTTC
>TRBV10-1|TRBJ2-2|13|few|TRBD1
CASSLQGAGELFF
TGCGCCAGCAGTCTACAGGGGGCCGGGGAGCTGTTTTTT
>TRBV4-3|TRBJ2-7|17|.|TRBD2
CASSQEGLAGGPFEQYF
TGCGCCAGCAGCCAAGAGGGACTAGCGGGAGGGCCTTTCGAGCAGTACTTC
>TRBV7-8|TRBJ2-7|14|.|.
CASSPIGLTHEQYF
TGTGCCAGCAGCCCTATCGGACTTACTCACGAGCAGTACTTC
>TRBV7-8|TRBJ2-2|16|.|TRBD1
CASSWNRDRGNGELFF
TGTGCCAGCAGCTGGAACCGGGACAGGGGTAACGGGGAGCTGTTTTTT
>TRBV4-2|TRBJ2-1|16|once|.
CASSVDLPLSYNEQFF
TGTGCCAGCAGTGTTGACTTGCCCCTATCCTACAATGAGCAGTTCTTC
>TRBV5-6|TRBJ2-3|15|.|TRBD2
CASSPGTSGTDTQYF
TGTGCCAGCAGCCCGGGGACTAGCGGCACAGATACGCAGTATTTT
>TRBV11-3|TRBJ2-3|14|.|TRBD2
CASSSGGLADTQYF
TGTGCCAGCAGCTCGGGGGGGTTAGCAGATACGCAGTATTTT
>TRBV21-1|TRBJ2-7|14|.|.
CASSLRQASYEQYF
TGTGCCAGCAGTTTAAGACAGGCCTCCTACGAGCAGTACTTC
>TRBV28|TRBJ2-5|13|.|.
CASSWSGAETQYF
TGTGCCAGCAGTTGGTCAGGGGCAGAGACCCAGTACTTC
>TRBV7-8|TRBJ2-2|14|.|.
CASSTSPNTGELFF
TGTGCCAGCAGTACTAGTCCCAACACCGGGGAGCTGTTTTTT
>TRBV7-9|TRBJ2-2|14|.|.
CASSGGRNTGELFF
TGTGCCAGCAGCGGCGGCCGAAACACCGGGGAGCTGTTTTTT
>TRBV4-2|TRBJ2-7|12|once|.
CASSQDLYEQYF
TGTGCCAGCAGCCAAGATCTTTACGAGCAGTACTTC
>TRBV6-6|TRBJ2-7|13|.|.
CASSHGRSYEQYF
TGTGCCAGCAGTCATGGTAGGAGCTACGAGCAGTACTTC
>TRBV7-8|TRBJ2-7|13|.|TRBD1
CASSLEQGGEQYF
TGTGCCAGCAGCTTAGAACAGGGGGGCGAGCAGTACTTC
>TRBV12-5|TRBJ2-2|15|.|TRBD1
CASGLTGWTAGELFF
TGTGCTAGTGGGCTGACAGGGTGGACCGCCGGGGAGCTGTTTTTT
>TRBV25-1|TRBJ2-1|15|.|.
CASSDPGRGTNEQFF
TGTGCCAGCAGTGACCCCGGGAGAGGAACCAATGAGCAGTTCTTC
>TRBV6-1|TRBJ1-3|16|.|TRBD1
CASSAQGFNFGNTIYF
TGTGCCAGCAGTGCACAGGGGTTCAACTTTGGAAACACCATATATTTT
>TRBV29-1|TRBJ2-5|11|once|TRBD1
CSGGQTETQYF
TGCAGCGGGGGACAGACAGAGACCCAGTACTTC
>TRBV11-2|TRBJ2-7|14|.|TRBD2
CASSPLAGNYEQYF
TGTGCCAGCAGTCCGCTAGCGGGGAACTACGAGCAGTACTTC
>TRBV6-5|TRBJ1-2|13|once|TRBD1
CASGRGTGSGYTF
TGTGCCAGCGGTAGAGGGACAGGGAGTGGCTACACCTTC
>TRBV28|TRBJ2-7|14|.|.
CASTRLQSSYEQYF
TGTGCCAGCACCCGACTACAGAGCTCCTACGAGCAGTACTTC
>TRBV29-1|TRBJ1-1|14|few|TRBD1
CSVDTGTGNTEAFF
TGCAGCGTTGATACGGGGACAGGGAACACTGAAGCTTTCTTT
>TRBV6-4|TRBJ2-1|13|.|.
CASSAGDASEQFF
TGTGCCAGCAGTGCGGGAGACGCTAGTGAGCAGTTCTTC
>TRBV6-1|TRBJ2-5|15|.|.
CASSQTDRVQETQYF
TGTGCCAGCAGCCAAACCGACCGGGTTCAAGAGACCCAGTACTTC